The sample holds a few counts of the clone carrying this TCR beta chain. The antigen is unknown. Trimming took 2 bases from V and 3 from J, leaving 11 bases between them. Per the germline V gene, CDR1 is SGHAT and CDR2 is FQNNGV. This CDR3 contains 14 residues. The data originate from a study of Graves' ophthalmopathy and Graves' hyperthyroidism. Findings and limits, study-wide: Prediction of ophthalmopathy progression reached about 70% sensitivity and 72% to 75% specificity.

Researchers took RNA transcripts and amplified TCR beta CDR3 regions from them. Amplification began with first-round RT-PCR using HTBI primers, then second-round multiplex PCR was performed. TCRdb re-analysed the multiplex PCR reads in MiXCR, keeping a single row per CDR3 protein. This table has 300,000 to 500,000 distinct CDR3 sequences, 15% to 17% appearing once. This clonotype was sampled from a woman aged 18-29 years with stable Graves' hyperthyroidism. The chain recombines TRBV11-2 with TRBJ2-7; perhaps TRBD2 as D (5 bases). The sequenced sample was peripheral blood. The CDR3: CASSLSSGIYEQYF. DNA for the CDR3: TGTGCCAGCAGCTTATCCTCGGGGATCTACGAGCAGTACTTC. Full variable domain (rest looked up from reference TRBV11-2 and TRBJ2-7): EAGVAQSPRYKIIEKRQSVAFWCNPISGHATLYWYQQILGQGPKLLIQFQNNGVVDDSQLPKDRFSAERLKGVDSTLKIQPAKLEDSAVYLCASSLSSGIYEQYFGPGTRLTVT.